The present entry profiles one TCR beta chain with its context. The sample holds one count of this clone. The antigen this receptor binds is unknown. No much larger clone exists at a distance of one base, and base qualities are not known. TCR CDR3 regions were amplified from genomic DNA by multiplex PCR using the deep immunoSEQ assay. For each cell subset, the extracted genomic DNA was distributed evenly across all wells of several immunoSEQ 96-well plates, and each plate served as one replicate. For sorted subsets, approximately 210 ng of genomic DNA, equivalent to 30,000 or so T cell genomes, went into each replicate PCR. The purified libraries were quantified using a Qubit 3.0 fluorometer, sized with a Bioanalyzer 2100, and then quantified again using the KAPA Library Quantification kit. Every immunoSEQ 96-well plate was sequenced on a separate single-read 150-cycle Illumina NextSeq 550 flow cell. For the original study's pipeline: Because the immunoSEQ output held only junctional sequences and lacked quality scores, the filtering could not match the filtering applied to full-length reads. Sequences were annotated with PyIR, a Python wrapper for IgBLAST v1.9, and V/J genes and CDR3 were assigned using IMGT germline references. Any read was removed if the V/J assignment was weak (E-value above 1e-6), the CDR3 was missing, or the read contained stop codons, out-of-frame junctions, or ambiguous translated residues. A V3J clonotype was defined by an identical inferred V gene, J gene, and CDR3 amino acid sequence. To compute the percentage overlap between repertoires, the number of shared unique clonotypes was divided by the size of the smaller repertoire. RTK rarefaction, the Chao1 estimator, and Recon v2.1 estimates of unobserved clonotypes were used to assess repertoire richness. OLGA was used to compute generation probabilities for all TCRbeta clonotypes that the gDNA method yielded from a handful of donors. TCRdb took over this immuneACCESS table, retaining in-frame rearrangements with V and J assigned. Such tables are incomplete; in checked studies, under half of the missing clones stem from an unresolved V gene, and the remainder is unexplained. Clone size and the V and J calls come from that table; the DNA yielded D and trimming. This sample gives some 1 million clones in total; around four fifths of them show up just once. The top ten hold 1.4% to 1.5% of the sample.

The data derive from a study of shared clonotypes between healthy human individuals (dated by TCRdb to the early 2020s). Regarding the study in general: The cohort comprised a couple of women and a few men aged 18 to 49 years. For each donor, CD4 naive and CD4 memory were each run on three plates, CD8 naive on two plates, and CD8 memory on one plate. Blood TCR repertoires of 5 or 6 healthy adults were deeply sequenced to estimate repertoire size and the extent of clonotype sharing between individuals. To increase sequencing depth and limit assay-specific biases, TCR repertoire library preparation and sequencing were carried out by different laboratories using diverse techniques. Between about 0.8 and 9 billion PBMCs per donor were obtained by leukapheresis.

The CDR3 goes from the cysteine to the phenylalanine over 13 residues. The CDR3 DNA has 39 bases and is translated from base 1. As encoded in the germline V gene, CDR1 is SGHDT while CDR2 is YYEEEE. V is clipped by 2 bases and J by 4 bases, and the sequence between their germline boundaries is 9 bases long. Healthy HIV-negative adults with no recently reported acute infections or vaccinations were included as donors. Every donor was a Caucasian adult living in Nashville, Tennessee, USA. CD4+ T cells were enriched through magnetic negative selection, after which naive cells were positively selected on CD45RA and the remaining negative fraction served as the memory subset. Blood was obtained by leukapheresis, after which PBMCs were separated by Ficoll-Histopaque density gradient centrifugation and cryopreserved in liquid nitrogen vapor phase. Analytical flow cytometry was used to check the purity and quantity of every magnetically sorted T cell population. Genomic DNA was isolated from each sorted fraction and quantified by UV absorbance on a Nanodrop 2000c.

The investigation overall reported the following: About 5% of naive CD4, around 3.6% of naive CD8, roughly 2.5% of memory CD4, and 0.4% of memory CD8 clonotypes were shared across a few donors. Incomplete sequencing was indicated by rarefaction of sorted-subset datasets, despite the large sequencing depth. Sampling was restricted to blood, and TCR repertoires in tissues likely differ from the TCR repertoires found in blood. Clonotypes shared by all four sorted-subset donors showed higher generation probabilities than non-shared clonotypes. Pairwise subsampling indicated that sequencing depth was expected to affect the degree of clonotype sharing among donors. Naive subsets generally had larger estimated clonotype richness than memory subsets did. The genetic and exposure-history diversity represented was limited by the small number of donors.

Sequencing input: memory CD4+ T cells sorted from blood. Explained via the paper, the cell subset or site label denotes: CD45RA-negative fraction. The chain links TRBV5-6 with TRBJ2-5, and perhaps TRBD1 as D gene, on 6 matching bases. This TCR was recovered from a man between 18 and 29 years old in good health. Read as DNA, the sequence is TGTGCCAGCAGCTTCGCCAGGGGAGAGACCCAGTACTTC. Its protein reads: CASSFARGETQYF.